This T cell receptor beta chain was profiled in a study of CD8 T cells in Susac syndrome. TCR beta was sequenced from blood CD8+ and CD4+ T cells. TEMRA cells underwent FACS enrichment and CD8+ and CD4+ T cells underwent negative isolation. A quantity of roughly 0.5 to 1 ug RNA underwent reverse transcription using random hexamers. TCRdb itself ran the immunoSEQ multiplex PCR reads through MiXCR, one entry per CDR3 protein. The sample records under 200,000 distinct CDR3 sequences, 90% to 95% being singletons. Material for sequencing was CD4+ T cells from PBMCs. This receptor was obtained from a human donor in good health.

The CDR3 is CASSLSSGDQPQHF. The DNA for the CDR3 is TGTGCCAGCAGCCTTTCGTCCGGGGACCAGCCCCAGCATTTT. The chain combines TRBV9 with TRBJ1-5, with D possibly being TRBD1 (5 bases). V was shortened by 4 bases and J by 7 bases, with 15 bases between the two germline ends. Germline loops: CDR1 SGDLS, CDR2 YYNGEE. There are 14 residues in the CDR3. Full variable domain (missing parts from reference TRBV9 and TRBJ1-5): DSGVTQTPKHLITATGQRVTLRCSPRSGDLSVYWYQQSLDQGLQFLIQYYNGEERAKGNILERFSAQQFPDLHSELNLSSLELGDSALYFCASSLSSGDQPQHFGDGTRLSIL.